Listed below are T cell receptor beta chains from one sample, sequenced in a study of cytomegalovirus exposure and HLA in healthy donors. Sequencing was performed with immunoSEQ multiplex PCR; in TCRdb, only in-frame clones are kept and a portion is missing. This table has around 180,000 clones, more than 65% appearing once. The sequencing sample was made of PBMCs. These TCRs come from a girl aged 2 to 10 in good health and CMV-seropositive. CDR3s include the opening cysteine and the closing phenylalanine or tryptophan. Fields, in order: J gene, CDR3 length, V gene, clone size, D gene, CDR3 DNA, CDR3 protein. The D gene is left open where the match is weak. The size field is filled for only some rows; it gives once, few, many or a size class.

>TRBJ1-5|12|TRBV28|.|.
TGTGCCAGCAGAGTAACTGATCAGCCCCAGCATTTT
CASRVTDQPQHF
>TRBJ2-7|15|TRBV11-2|.|TRBD2
TGTGCCAGCAGCTTGGGGCGGGAGTTACCCTACGAGCAGTACTTC
CASSLGRELPYEQYF
>TRBJ1-1|13|TRBV13|.|.
TGTGCCAGCAGTATAAATCGAGACACCAGAAGTTTCTTT
CASSINRDTRSFF
>TRBJ2-5|11|TRBV20-1|.|.
TGCAGGGCGGGCGGACAAGAGACCCAGTACTTC
CRAGGQETQYF
>TRBJ1-1|15|TRBV5-8|once|TRBD1
TGTGCCAGCAGCCCGAGGGACAGGGTAATTGCTGAAGCTTTCTTT
CASSPRDRVIAEAFF
>TRBJ2-7|14|TRBV5-1|.|TRBD1
TGCGCCAGCAGCTCGACAGGGGGTAGCTACGAGCAGTACTTC
CASSSTGGSYEQYF
>TRBJ2-1|15|TRBV9|.|TRBD2
TGTGCCAGCAGCGTAGCCGGGAGGGAGGACAATGAGCAGTTCTTC
CASSVAGREDNEQFF
>TRBJ2-3|11|TRBV5-6|.|.
TGTGCCAGCAGCTTAGGACTGGCGCAGTATTTT
CASSLGLAQYF
>TRBJ2-2|16|TRBV11-3|.|TRBD2
TGTGCCAGCAGCCCCCGGACTAGTACGAACACCGGGGAGCTGTTTTTT
CASSPRTSTNTGELFF
>TRBJ1-1|18|TRBV19|once|TRBD1
TGTGCCAGTAGTCCAAACCCCGGGACAGGGGGCGGCGGCACTGAAGCTTTCTTT
CASSPNPGTGGGGTEAFF
>TRBJ1-1|15|TRBV4-1|.|TRBD1
TGCGCCAGCAGCCAAGAAGGGGACAGAGGCACTGAAGCTTTCTTT
CASSQEGDRGTEAFF
>TRBJ2-3|15|TRBV7-6|.|TRBD2
TGTGCCAGCAGCCAGGGACTAGCGGGGCCAGATACGCAGTATTTT
CASSQGLAGPDTQYF
>TRBJ1-3|15|TRBV5-4|.|.
TGTGCCAGCAGCTTGGCTCCTTACTCTGGAAACACCATATATTTT
CASSLAPYSGNTIYF
>TRBJ1-6|13|TRBV30|few|TRBD1
TGTGCCTGGAAGACAGGGCCCGGATCACCCCTCCACTTT
CAWKTGPGSPLHF
>TRBJ1-1|16|TRBV19|.|TRBD1
TGTGCCAGTAGTAGAGGGAACTACAGGGGGACGACTGAAGCTTTCTTT
CASSRGNYRGTTEAFF
>TRBJ2-7|15|TRBV4-1|.|.
TGCGCCAGCAGCCAAGATTCCGGGTCTTCCCCTGAGCAGTACTTC
CASSQDSGSSPEQYF
>TRBJ1-1|11|TRBV23-1|.|.
TGCGCCAGCAGTCGAACACTAGAAGCTTTCTTT
CASSRTLEAFF
>TRBJ1-2|13|TRBV5-1|.|.
TGCGCCAGCAGCCTGACAGGAGCGGATGGCTACACCTTC
CASSLTGADGYTF
>TRBJ1-4|15|TRBV30|.|TRBD1
TGTGCCTGGAGAGGGTCGGGACAGAGGCTTGAAAAACTGTTTTTT
CAWRGSGQRLEKLFF
>TRBJ2-1|16|TRBV4-2|.|TRBD2
TGTGCCAGCAGCCCGCTGACTAGCGGGGGGGCTAGTGAGCAGTTCTTC
CASSPLTSGGASEQFF
>TRBJ2-2|15|TRBV7-3|once|TRBD2
TGTGCCAGCAGCCCGGGACTAGCGTCCACCGGGGAGCTGTTTTTT
CASSPGLASTGELFF
>TRBJ1-5|19|TRBV7-2|.|TRBD1
TGTGCCAGCAGCCCTCACTCGACAGGGCTGGGGAATAGCAATCAGCCCCAGCATTTT
CASSPHSTGLGNSNQPQHF
>TRBJ2-7|14|TRBV30|once|TRBD1
TGTGCCTGGAGCCCGGGACAGGGCCTCTACGAGCAGTACTTC
CAWSPGQGLYEQYF
>TRBJ1-2|15|TRBV6-5|.|.
TGTGCCAGCAGTTACGGGGAGGGAGGAATCGGTGGCTACACCTTC
CASSYGEGGIGGYTF
>TRBJ2-1|16|TRBV11-1|once|.
TGTGCCAGCAGAGAAAGGCGGGACAGTGTAAGGAATGAGCAGTTCTTC
CASRERRDSVRNEQFF
>TRBJ2-2|16|TRBV28|few|TRBD2
TGTGCCAGCAGCCCCGGACTAGCGGGAAAACCCGGGGAGCTGTTTTTT
CASSPGLAGKPGELFF
>TRBJ1-6|14|TRBV6-5|.|TRBD1
TGTGCCAGCAGAATACAGGGGCGGAATTCACCCCTCCACTTT
CASRIQGRNSPLHF
>TRBJ2-7|16|TRBV5-6|few|TRBD2
TGTGCCAGCAGCTTGATCGGGGCCGGGAGGAACTACGAGCAGTACTTC
CASSLIGAGRNYEQYF
>TRBJ2-7|12|TRBV30|.|.
TGTGCCTGGAGTGGGCCTAGCCACGAGCAGTACTTC
CAWSGPSHEQYF
>TRBJ1-4|16|TRBV10-3|.|.
TGTGCCATCAGTGCGGTACAGGGATCCACTAATGAAAAACTGTTTTTT
CAISAVQGSTNEKLFF
>TRBJ2-3|14|TRBV5-5|.|TRBD1
TGTGCCAGCAGCCGCACAGGGGGCACAGATACGCAGTATTTT
CASSRTGGTDTQYF
>TRBJ1-6|15|TRBV28|.|.
TGTGCCAGCAGTTCCCACAGGGTAAGGGAAACACCCCTCCACTTT
CASSSHRVRETPLHF
>TRBJ2-1|16|TRBV9|.|.
TGTGCCAGCAGCCCTCCGGGACTCCCTAGGTACAATGAGCAGTTCTTC
CASSPPGLPRYNEQFF
>TRBJ1-6|14|TRBV30|.|.
TGTGCCTGGAGTGTCTCGGGACACAAGAATTCCCTCCACTTT
CAWSVSGHKNSLHF
>TRBJ2-7|13|TRBV6-5|.|TRBD1
TGTGCCAGCATCCCCAGGGGGTTAAACGAGCAGTACTTC
CASIPRGLNEQYF
>TRBJ2-1|13|TRBV5-1|.|TRBD2
TGCGCCAGCAGCTTAACTAGCGGGGGGCCCGAGTTCTTC
CASSLTSGGPEFF
>TRBJ1-1|10|TRBV6-6|.|.
TGTGCCAGCGAGAACAGGGAGGCTTTCTTT
CASENREAFF
>TRBJ1-6|14|TRBV4-1|few|TRBD1
TGCGCCAGCAGCCAACGGGACAGGGTATCACCCCTCCACTTT
CASSQRDRVSPLHF
>TRBJ2-1|15|TRBV5-1|.|TRBD1
TGCGCCAGCAGCTTGATACAGGGGGTGAGTAATGAGCAGTTCTTC
CASSLIQGVSNEQFF
>TRBJ1-5|18|TRBV15|.|TRBD1
TGTGCCACCAGCGGAACCGGGACAGGGGAGAGGAACGATCAGCCCCAGCATTTT
CATSGTGTGERNDQPQHF
>TRBJ2-7|18|TRBV7-5|.|.
TGTGCCAGAAGCTTAGGATCTGGCGTAGAGGGCCGTTTAGACGAGCAGTACTTC
CARSLGSGVEGRLDEQYF
>TRBJ1-5|15|TRBV29-1|.|TRBD1
TGCAGCGTTGAAGATGGGGCAGGGGGCGGGCAGCCCCAGCATTTT
CSVEDGAGGGQPQHF
>TRBJ2-7|15|TRBV30|once|TRBD2
TGTGCCTGGAGTTCGGGACTAGCCGCTGCCTACGAGCAGTACTTC
CAWSSGLAAAYEQYF
>TRBJ2-3|14|TRBV5-1|.|TRBD1
TGCGCCAGCAGCTTGGAGACAGGGACAGATACGCAGTATTTT
CASSLETGTDTQYF
>TRBJ2-2|16|TRBV7-9|.|.
TGTGCCAGCAGCTCCACAGCTTCGCCAAACACCGGGGAGCTGTTTTTT
CASSSTASPNTGELFF
>TRBJ1-2|14|TRBV30|.|.
TGTGCCTGGAGGCCTGAGGGAGGCAGCTATGGCTACACCTTC
CAWRPEGGSYGYTF
>TRBJ2-3|14|TRBV6-5|few|.
TGTGCCAGCAGCCAGAGGAGGGGCACAGATACGCAGTATTTT
CASSQRRGTDTQYF
>TRBJ1-2|14|TRBV15|.|TRBD1
TGTGCCACCAGCCACGGGACAGAGGCCTATGGCTACACCTTC
CATSHGTEAYGYTF
>TRBJ2-5|12|TRBV13|.|.
TGTGCCAGCACCCTCGGGGAGGAGACCCAGTACTTC
CASTLGEETQYF
>TRBJ1-1|17|TRBV27|.|.
TGTGCCAGCAGCCTCGGCCGAGTTCGGGTTCTCGGGTCTGAAGCTTTCTTT
CASSLGRVRVLGSEAFF
>TRBJ2-1|11|TRBV30|.|.
TGTGCCTGGAGTGATCAGAATGAGCAGTTCTTC
CAWSDQNEQFF